The 15 T cell receptor beta chains reported below all come from one sample, sequenced in a study of T-cell reconstitution after alpha-beta-depleted transplantation in children. TCRbeta library construction was performed incorporating unique molecular identifiers. In TCRdb, the PCR reads were re-called with MiXCR into one record per CDR3 protein. The table includes about 600,000 distinct CDR3 sequences, approximately 10% detected once. This specimen was PBMCs from the stem cell graft donor, taken from the stem cell graft. All receptors derive from a human donor who donated a stem cell graft to a child with acute myeloid leukemia.

Ten or more counts support this clonotype. The chain carries TRBV20-1 and TRBJ1-3; D gene uncertain. The CDR3 is 13 amino acids. The germline V and J ends were trimmed by 1 base and 3 bases, with 7 bases remaining between them. Per the germline V gene, CDR1 is DFQATT and CDR2 is SNEGSKA (reference sequence). DNA for the CDR3: TGCAGTGCTAGAGTGAGGAGTGGAAACACCATATATTTT. This sequence encodes CSARVRSGNTIYF.

In this sample, this clonotype turned up a few times. This chain joins TRBV7-3 and TRBJ2-1; D uncertain. Trimming removed 2 bases at V and 0 bases at J, with 8 bases between. CDR1 is SGHTA and CDR2 is FQGTGA in the germline V gene. The CDR3 loop spans 15 amino acids. The CDR3 region has the DNA TGTGCCAGCAGCTTATCCAGGAGCTCCTACAATGAGCAGTTCTTC. This gives the protein CASSLSRSSYNEQFF.

This clonotype was recorded at least ten times. This chain connects TRBV20-1 to TRBJ2-3; maybe TRBD2 (6 bases). V lost 0 bases and J 2 bases, leaving 12 bases between the germline ends. The CDR3 consists of 15 residues. Germline loops: CDR1 DFQATT, CDR2 SNEGSKA (reference sequence). CDR3 nucleotides: TGCAGTGCTAGAGACCGGGACTCATACACAGATACGCAGTATTTT. Protein: CSARDRDSYTDTQYF.

This clonotype was observed many times. The chain employs TRBV5-1 and TRBJ2-2; D call uncertain. The CDR3 has 15 residues. Per the germline V gene, CDR1 is SGHRS and CDR2 is YFSETQ. V lost 0 bases to trimming and J lost 5 bases, with 11 bases between them. The CDR3 loop is CASSLVAVGTGELFF. CDR3 in DNA: TGCGCCAGCAGCTTGGTTGCAGTTGGGACCGGGGAGCTGTTTTTT.

This clonotype was recorded a few times. The rearrangement joins TRBV20-1 to TRBJ1-2; TRBD1 is a possible D gene (5 bases). CDR3 length: 15 amino acids. Germline V gene data show CDR1 as DFQATT and CDR2 as SNEGSKA (reference sequence). V was clipped by 0 bases and J by 9 bases, with 20 bases between them. The CDR3 sequence is CSARDVNRPGHRYTF. CDR3 sequence (DNA): TGCAGTGCTAGAGACGTAAACCGACCAGGGCATCGCTACACCTTC.

This clonotype was counted at least ten times. This chain connects TRBV15 to TRBJ2-5; D is possibly TRBD1 or TRBD2 (6 bases each). The germline CDR1 and CDR2 sequences are LNHNV and YYDKDF (reference sequence). This CDR3 is built from 14 residues. Trimming took off 0 bases at V and 5 bases at J, with 10 bases between the two ends. The CDR3 nucleotides read TGTGCCACCAGCAGAGATCGGGGGCAGGAGACCCAGTACTTC. Translated: CATSRDRGQETQYF.

This clonotype was counted between two and nine times. The chain combines TRBV6-5 with TRBJ1-1; D not resolved. There are 15 residues in the CDR3. Germline CDR1 MNHEY, CDR2 SVGAGI. V was clipped by 0 bases and J by 0 bases, with 8 bases between them. CDR3 in amino acids: CASSYSPVMNTEAFF. The CDR3 DNA reads as TGTGCCAGCAGTTACTCCCCAGTCATGAACACTGAAGCTTTCTTT.

There are many counts of this clonotype. The J gene is TRBJ2-2, the V gene TRBV10-3; 7 nucleotides agree with TRBD2. The CDR3 runs 14 residues. V shed 7 bases and J 3 bases; nucleotides not matched to a gene: 5. Germline CDR1 reads ENHRY; CDR2 reads SYGVKD. In nucleotides, the CDR3 is TGTGCCATCAAAGAGGGAGGGGACACCGGGGAGCTGTTTTTT. It is translated as CAIKEGGDTGELFF.

This clonotype has just a few counts. The DNA for the CDR3 is TGCGCCAGCAGCCAAGATCACGGTACTAACAATGAGCAGTTCTTC. It translates to CASSQDHGTNNEQFF. This chain joins TRBV4-3 and TRBJ2-1; D ambiguous. In germline, CDR1 is LGHNA, CDR2 YSLEER. V was pared by 0 bases and J by 5 bases, with 11 bases between. This CDR3 region has 15 residues.

This clonotype was seen more than once but under ten times. The chain employs TRBV7-2 and TRBJ2-1; D possibly corresponds to TRBD1 (5 bases). From germline, CDR1 is SGHTA and CDR2 FQGNSA. V was pared by 5 bases and J by 2 bases, with 7 bases between. This CDR3 is built from 13 residues. The DNA for the CDR3 is TGTGCCAGCAGCCCACAGGCCTACAATGAGCAGTTCTTC. This gives the protein CASSPQAYNEQFF.

This clonotype has more than one count but fewer than ten. J is TRBJ2-2 and V is TRBV20-1; 7 bases are shared with TRBD2. Germline V lookup: CDR1 DFQATT, CDR2 SNEGSKA (reference sequence). This CDR3 has 13 residues. V trimming: 0 bases; J trimming: 7 bases; junction bases outside the gene matches: 2. CDR3 DNA sequence: TGCAGTGCTAGAGATCGGGAGGACGGGGAGCTGTTTTTT. Translated: CSARDREDGELFF.

The table lists this clonotype with a few counts. The chain is built from TRBV5-1 and TRBJ2-7, with 8 bases identical to TRBD1. Germline lookup yields CDR1 SGHRS and CDR2 YFSETQ. V shed 3 bases, J shed 2 bases, and the junction held 7 bases outside the gene matches. The CDR3 loop spans 15 amino acids. The CDR3 DNA reads as TGCGCCAGCAGCTACCAGGCAGGGGGCGCCTACGAGCAGTACTTC. Translated: CASSYQAGGAYEQYF.

In its sample, this clonotype was seen a few times. This chain's CDR3 is CASSLVGQGDGYTF. The CDR3, as DNA: TGTGCCAGCAGCTTGGTAGGACAGGGGGATGGCTACACCTTC. The chain links TRBV5-8 to TRBJ1-2, with TRBD1 matching 10 bases. V trimming: 0 bases; J trimming: 6 bases; junction bases outside the gene matches: 2. Germline V gene sequence: CDR1 SGHTS, CDR2 YDEGEE. The CDR3 covers 14 residues.

This clonotype was recorded a few times. This chain joins TRBV3-1 and TRBJ2-7; TRBD2 matches at 8 bases. The CDR3 loop spans 14 amino acids. V was clipped by 3 bases and J by 7 bases; unmatched bases: 8. CDR1 LGHDT and CDR2 YNNKEL come from the germline V gene (reference sequence). The CDR3 DNA reads as TGTGCCAGCAGCCACGGGGGGGCCTATGGAGAGCAGTACTTC. This codes for CASSHGGAYGEQYF.

This clonotype was seen a few times. The chain links TRBV20-1 to TRBJ2-1; D remains unclear. Germline values: CDR1 DFQATT, CDR2 SNEGSKA (reference sequence). The CDR3 has 13 amino acids. V was shortened by 2 bases and J by 3 bases, with 8 bases between the two germline ends. This CDR3 is CSARYLHYNEQFF. The CDR3 DNA reads as TGCAGTGCTAGATACCTTCACTACAATGAGCAGTTCTTC.